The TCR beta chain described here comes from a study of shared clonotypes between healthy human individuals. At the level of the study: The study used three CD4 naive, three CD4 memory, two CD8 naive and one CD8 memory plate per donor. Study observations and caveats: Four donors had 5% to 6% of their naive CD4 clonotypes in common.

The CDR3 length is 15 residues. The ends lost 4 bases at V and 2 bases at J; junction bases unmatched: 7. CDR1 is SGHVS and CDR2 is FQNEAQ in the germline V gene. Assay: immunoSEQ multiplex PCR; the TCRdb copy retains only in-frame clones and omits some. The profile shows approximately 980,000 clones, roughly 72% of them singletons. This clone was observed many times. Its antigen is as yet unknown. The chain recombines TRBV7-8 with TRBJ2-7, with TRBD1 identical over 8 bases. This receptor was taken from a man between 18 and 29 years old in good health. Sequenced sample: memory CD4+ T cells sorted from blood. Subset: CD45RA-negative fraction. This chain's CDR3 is CASSSDRGFTYEQYF. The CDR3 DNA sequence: TGTGCCAGCAGCTCCGACAGGGGCTTTACCTACGAGCAGTACTTC.